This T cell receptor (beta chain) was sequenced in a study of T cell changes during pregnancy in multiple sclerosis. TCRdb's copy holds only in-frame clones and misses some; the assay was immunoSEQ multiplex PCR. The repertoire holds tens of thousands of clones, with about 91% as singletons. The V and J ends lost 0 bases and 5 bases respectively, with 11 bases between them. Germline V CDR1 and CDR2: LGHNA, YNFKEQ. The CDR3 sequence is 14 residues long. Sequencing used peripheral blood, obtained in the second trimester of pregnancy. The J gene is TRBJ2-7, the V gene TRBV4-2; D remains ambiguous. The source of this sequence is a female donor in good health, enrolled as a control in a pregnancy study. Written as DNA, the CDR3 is TGTGCCAGCAGCCAAGACCATCCCCCCCACGAGCAGTACTTC. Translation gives CASSQDHPPHEQYF.